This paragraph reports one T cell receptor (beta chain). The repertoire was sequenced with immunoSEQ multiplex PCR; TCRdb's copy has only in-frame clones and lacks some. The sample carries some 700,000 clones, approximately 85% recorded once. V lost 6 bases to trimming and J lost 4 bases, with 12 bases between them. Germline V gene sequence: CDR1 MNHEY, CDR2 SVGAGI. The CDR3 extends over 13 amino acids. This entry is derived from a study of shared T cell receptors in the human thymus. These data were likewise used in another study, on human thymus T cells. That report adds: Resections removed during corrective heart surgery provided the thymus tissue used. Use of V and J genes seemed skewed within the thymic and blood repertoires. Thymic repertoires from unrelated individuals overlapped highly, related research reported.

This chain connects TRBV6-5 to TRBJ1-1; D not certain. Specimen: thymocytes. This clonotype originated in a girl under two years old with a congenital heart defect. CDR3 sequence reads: CASRSTVSTEAFF. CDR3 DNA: TGTGCCAGCAGGTCAACAGTAAGCACTGAAGCTTTCTTT.